The 7 T cell receptor beta chains in this list originate from one sample, sequenced in a study of T-cell reconstitution after alpha-beta-depleted transplantation in children. During its preparation, the TCRbeta library received unique molecular identifiers. In TCRdb, the PCR reads were re-called with MiXCR into one record per CDR3 protein. The sample includes hundreds of thousands of distinct CDR3 sequences, around 13% of them seen just once. Here the sequenced sample was PBMCs from the stem cell graft donor, taken from the stem cell graft. The receptors shown here come from a human donor who donated a stem cell graft to a child with combined immunodeficiency.

There are many counts of this clonotype. V usage is TRBV5-1 and J usage is TRBJ2-1, with TRBD2 matching over 10 bases. V gave up 0 bases and J gave up 6 bases; unmatched junction bases: 6. Germline V gene lookup returns CDR1 SGHRS and CDR2 YFSETQ. There are 16 residues in the CDR3. This CDR3 is CASSLGLLAGSNEQFF. The CDR3 DNA follows: TGCGCCAGCAGCTTGGGGTTACTAGCGGGGAGCAATGAGCAGTTCTTC.

This clonotype turned up a few times. V is TRBV4-2 and J is TRBJ2-7; D is tentatively TRBD1 or TRBD2 (5 bases each). V was shortened by 0 bases and J by 4 bases, with 10 bases between the two germline ends. The CDR3 spans 14 residues. Germline values: CDR1 LGHNA, CDR2 YNFKEQ. In DNA form, the CDR3 reads TGTGCCAGCAGCCAAGATCCCGGGGCGTACGAGCAGTACTTC. This encodes CASSQDPGAYEQYF.

This clonotype was observed a few times. The DNA for the CDR3 is TGTGCCAGCAGTCGGGACAGGGGACTTGGCTACACCTTC. This encodes CASSRDRGLGYTF. This rearrangement joins TRBV6-6 to TRBJ1-2, with TRBD1 matching 10 bases. In germline, CDR1 is MNHNY, CDR2 SVGAGI (reference sequence). The CDR3 runs 13 residues. V lost 5 bases to trimming and J lost 7 bases; unmatched junction nucleotides: 4.

The CDR3 sequence is CASSEPISGSSYNEQFF. In nucleotides, the CDR3 is TGTGCCAGCAGCGAGCCAATTAGCGGGAGCTCCTACAATGAGCAGTTCTTC. The genes are TRBV9 and TRBJ2-1, with 9 bases matching TRBD2. V dropped 3 bases and J dropped 0; count of bases not matched to a gene: 7. The CDR3 is made up of 17 amino acids. CDR1 is SGDLS and CDR2 is YYNGEE in the germline V gene.

The chain recombines TRBV29-1 with TRBJ2-1; 7 nucleotides align to TRBD2. V was pared by 4 bases and J by 7 bases, with 10 bases of the junction left unmatched. Germline V gene lookup returns CDR1 SQVTM and CDR2 ANQGSEA. CDR3 size: 14 residues. CDR3 DNA: TGCAGCGTTGGATGGCTAGCGGAAAGAAATGAGCAGTTCTTC. This translates into CSVGWLAERNEQFF.

This clonotype was seen only a few times. This chain connects TRBV7-9 to TRBJ2-1; 9 bases match TRBD2. CDR1 is SEHNR and CDR2 is FQNEAQ in the germline V gene (reference sequence). This CDR3 has 14 amino acids. V lost 5 bases and J lost 12; bases outside the gene matches: 11. In DNA, the CDR3 is TGTGCCAGCAGCCATAGCGGGAGCTCCGGGGGGCAGTTCTTC. It codes for CASSHSGSSGGQFF.

In this sample, this clonotype turned up many times. The V call is TRBV5-1, the J call TRBJ2-5, with 11 bases aligning to TRBD2. Germline V gene lookup returns CDR1 SGHRS and CDR2 YFSETQ. With 3 bases clipped from V and 2 bases from J, the junction kept 9 bases outside the gene matches. The CDR3 runs to 17 residues. The CDR3 reads CASSSGLAGSPQETQYF. The CDR3 DNA sequence: TGCGCCAGCAGCTCTGGACTAGCGGGTTCTCCTCAAGAGACCCAGTACTTC.